These 15 T cell receptor beta chains were sequenced from one sample in a study of patients and donors after allogeneic stem cell transplantation (dated by TCRdb to about 2020). Libraries were built with RT-PCR. The data were produced on a NextSeq 550. TCRdb handled the public reads itself, with Q25 trimming in fastp and clone calling in MiXCR, and kept productive beta chains. Every entry covers one CDR3 protein and lists the most common genes and DNA from its rows. This sample is represented by tens of thousands of distinct CDR3 sequences; about 48% of them were singletons. 61% of the sample is taken by the ten largest. Sequenced sample: blood, either unsorted or a sorted T cell fraction (not recorded which). The receptor source for this set is a human donor who was either an allogeneic HSCT recipient or a stem cell or donor lymphocyte infusion donor (not recorded which). It is not recorded whose cells these are; they may come from a transplant donor.

This clonotype was recorded a few times. This sequence joins TRBV29-1 and TRBJ1-5; unclear D gene. Looked up from germline, CDR1 is SQVTM and CDR2 is ANQGSEA. The V and J ends lost 4 bases and 5 bases respectively, with 6 bases between them. The CDR3 has 11 residues. The CDR3, as DNA: TGCAGCGTTGTAAGGGATCAGCCCCAGCATTTT. Amino acid sequence: CSVVRDQPQHF.

The chain carries TRBV14 and TRBJ1-4; TRBD1 matches at 7 bases. Germline lookup yields CDR1 SGHDN and CDR2 FVKESK. The J segment lost 6 bases and the V segment lost 5 bases, leaving 6 bases of the junction unmatched. This CDR3 comprises 14 residues. Here the CDR3 DNA reads TGTGCCAGCAGCTTCGTTGACAGGGATGAAAAACTGTTTTTT. Protein product: CASSFVDRDEKLFF.

The chain combines TRBV5-1 with TRBJ1-1; TRBD1 might be the D (6 bases). Trimming stripped 1 base from V and 7 bases from J, with 14 bases between. This CDR3 comprises 14 residues. The germline CDR1 and CDR2 sequences are SGHRS and YFSETQ. Here the CDR3 DNA reads TGCGCCAGCAGCTTGAGAGACAGGAGAGGTGAAGCTTTCTTT. Protein product: CASSLRDRRGEAFF.

This chain links TRBV4-3 with TRBJ1-1; D gene unclear. The CDR3 spans 13 residues. The germline V gene has CDR1 LGHNA and CDR2 YSLEER. V lost 4 bases to trimming and J lost 0 bases, with 6 bases between them. The CDR3 nucleotides are TGCGCCAGCAGCCGTGAGATGAACACTGAAGCTTTCTTT. This translates into CASSREMNTEAFF.

The V gene is TRBV5-1, the J gene TRBJ1-4; TRBD1 is a possible D gene (5 bases). This CDR3 has 15 amino acids. Germline V gene sequence: CDR1 SGHRS, CDR2 YFSETQ. The ends were cut back, 3 bases at V and 4 bases at J, with 13 bases in the middle. CDR3 nucleotide sequence: TGCGCCAGCAGCTCTCCAGGGCAATTTAATGAAAAACTGTTTTTT. Amino acids: CASSSPGQFNEKLFF. The full variable domain, its missing parts supplied by reference TRBV5-1 and TRBJ1-4, is KAGVTQTPRYLIKTRGQQVTLSCSPISGHRSVSWYQQTPGQGLQFLFEYFSETQRNKGNFPGRFSGRQFSNSRSEMNVSTLELGDSALYLCASSSPGQFNEKLFFGSGTQLSVL.

V and J are TRBV6-2 or TRBV6-3 and TRBJ2-2; the D call may be TRBD1 or TRBD2 (5 bases each). V lost 7 bases to trimming and J lost 5 bases, with 14 bases between them. This CDR3 spans 14 amino acids. CDR1 MNHEY and CDR2 SVGEGT come from the germline V gene. The CDR3 loop is CASTTGTETGELFF. The DNA of the CDR3 is TGTGCCAGCACTACTGGGACCGAAACCGGGGAGCTGTTTTTT.

The chain joins TRBV12-3 or TRBV12-4 to TRBJ2-7; a possible D gene is TRBD2 (6 bases). Trimming pared 2 bases from V and 5 bases from J, leaving 13 bases between. CDR3 size: 14 residues. The chain's CDR3 is CASSLMVAGNEQYF. CDR3 in DNA: TGTGCCAGCAGTTTAATGGTGGCGGGGAACGAGCAGTACTTC.

The chain links TRBV11-2 to TRBJ2-2, with 10 bases lining up with TRBD1. CDR3 length equals 16 residues. V trimming: 5 bases; J trimming: 6 bases; junction bases outside the gene matches: 9. Germline lookup yields CDR1 SGHAT and CDR2 FQNNGV. The CDR3 loop is CASSNRDRGGSGELFF. DNA for the CDR3: TGTGCCAGCAGCAACCGGGACAGGGGAGGATCCGGGGAGCTGTTTTTT. The whole variable domain, filled in from reference TRBV11-2 and TRBJ2-2, reads EAGVAQSPRYKIIEKRQSVAFWCNPISGHATLYWYQQILGQGPKLLIQFQNNGVVDDSQLPKDRFSAERLKGVDSTLKIQPAKLEDSAVYLCASSNRDRGGSGELFFGEGSRLTVL.

Here the CDR3 DNA reads TGTGCCAGCAGTTTTAATACTGATTACTATGGCTACACCTTC. Protein sequence: CASSFNTDYYGYTF. The chain couples TRBV12-3 or TRBV12-4 to TRBJ1-2, with D uncertain. With 3 bases removed from V and 3 bases from J, the gap between germline ends came to 11 bases. The CDR3 contains 14 residues.

The rearrangement uses TRBV11-3 and TRBJ2-1; 10 bases agree with TRBD2. Germline V gives CDR1 SGHNT, CDR2 YENEEA. The V and J ends lost 3 bases and 6 bases, in that order; junction bases with no gene match: 5. This CDR3 is 15 amino acids long. The CDR3 DNA reads TGTGCCAGCAGCTTTTGGGTAGCGGGAGGCAATGAGCAGTTCTTC. It is translated as CASSFWVAGGNEQFF.

The genes are TRBV6-1 and TRBJ1-5; D remains unclear. Between the trimmed V and J ends, which lost 1 base and 1 base, there was a span of 5 bases. Per germline, CDR1 MNHNS and CDR2 SASEGT. The length of the CDR3 is 14 residues. This CDR3 is CASSEVSSNQPQHF. Written as DNA, the CDR3 is TGTGCCAGCAGTGAAGTATCAAGCAATCAGCCCCAGCATTTT.

This chain links TRBV7-8 with TRBJ2-1, with D possibly being TRBD2 (7 bases). Germline V CDR1 and CDR2: SGHVS, FQNEAQ. The CDR3 loop spans 14 amino acids. V was shortened by 5 bases and J by 6 bases, with 14 bases between the two germline ends. CDR3 amino acids: CASSRGGTINEQFF. CDR3 nucleotide sequence: TGTGCCAGCAGCAGGGGGGGGACAATCAATGAGCAGTTCTTC.

The rearrangement links TRBV20-1 to TRBJ2-3; 9 nucleotides align to TRBD1. This CDR3 has 14 amino acids. Germline CDR1 and CDR2: DFQATT and SNEGSKA (reference sequence). The V gene end was trimmed by 3 bases and the J gene end by 5 bases; junction bases not matched to a gene: 6. The CDR3 spells CSARNRGRIDTQYF. The CDR3 DNA sequence: TGCAGTGCTAGGAACAGGGGGCGCATAGATACGCAGTATTTT.

The table lists this clonotype with a few counts. This chain uses TRBV28 with TRBJ1-5; no definite D call. The CDR3 sequence is 15 residues long. V lost 4 bases and J lost 3, with 13 bases in between. Per the germline V gene, CDR1 is MDHEN and CDR2 is SYDVKM. The CDR3 nucleotides are TGTGCCAGCAGTTCGTCGTATCAGCCCAATCAGCCCCAGCATTTT. Amino acids: CASSSSYQPNQPQHF.

This chain uses TRBV7-3 with TRBJ2-5; D perhaps matches TRBD1 (5 bases). V was shortened by 4 bases and J by 5 bases, with 8 bases between the two germline ends. Germline V lookup: CDR1 SGHTA, CDR2 FQGTGA. This CDR3 is 12 amino acids long. The chain's CDR3 is CASSYPGETQYF. The CDR3 region has the DNA TGTGCCAGCAGCTACCCAGGGGAGACCCAGTACTTC.